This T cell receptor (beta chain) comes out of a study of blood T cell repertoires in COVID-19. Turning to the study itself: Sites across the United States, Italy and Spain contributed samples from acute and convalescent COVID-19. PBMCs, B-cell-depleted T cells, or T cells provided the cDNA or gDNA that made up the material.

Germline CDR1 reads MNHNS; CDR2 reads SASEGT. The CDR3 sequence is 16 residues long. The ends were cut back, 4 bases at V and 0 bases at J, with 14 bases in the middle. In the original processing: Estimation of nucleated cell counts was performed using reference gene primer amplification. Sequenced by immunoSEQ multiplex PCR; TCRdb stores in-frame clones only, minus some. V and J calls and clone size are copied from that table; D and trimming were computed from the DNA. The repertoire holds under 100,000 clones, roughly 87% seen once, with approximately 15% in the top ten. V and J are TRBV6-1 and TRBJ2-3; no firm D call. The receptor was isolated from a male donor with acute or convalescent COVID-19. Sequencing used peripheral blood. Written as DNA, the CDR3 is TGTGCCAGCAGTGCACTGACACGCCGGAGCACAGATACGCAGTATTTT. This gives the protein CASSALTRRSTDTQYF.